The 22 T cell receptor beta chains in this list originate from one sample, sequenced in a study of cytotoxic CD8 clonotypes in ibrutinib-treated CLL. The protocol was immunoSEQ multiplex PCR, while the TCRdb copy is restricted to in-frame clones and leaves out a portion. The profile shows 25,000 to 30,000 clones, around three fifths of them singletons. The starting material was PBMCs, obtained before ibrutinib treatment. These receptors originate from a human donor with chronic lymphocytic leukemia.

V gene TRBV18 combines with J gene TRBJ2-2; no clear D gene. This CDR3 contains 17 residues. V was shortened by 0 bases and J by 2 bases, with 13 bases between the two germline ends. Germline V gene lookup returns CDR1 KGHSH and CDR2 LQKENI. CDR3: CASSPPLRALNTGELFF. The CDR3 DNA is TGTGCCAGCTCACCACCGCTTAGGGCCCTAAACACCGGGGAGCTGTTTTTT. Full variable domain (outside the CDR3, taken from reference TRBV18 and TRBJ2-2): NAGVMQNPRHLVRRRGQEARLRCSPMKGHSHVYWYRQLPEEGLKFMVYLQKENIIDESGMPKERFSAEFPKEGPSILRIQQVVRGDSAAYFCASSPPLRALNTGELFFGEGSRLTVL.

The chain has TRBV7-2 and TRBJ2-7; unclear D gene. This CDR3 contains 12 residues. Germline CDR1 and CDR2: SGHTA and FQGNSA. Trimming removed 1 base from V and 2 bases from J, with 3 bases in between. CDR3: CASSLDPYEQYF. The CDR3 nucleotides read TGTGCCAGCAGCTTAGATCCCTACGAGCAGTACTTC.

V usage is TRBV5-1 and J usage is TRBJ1-2; 8 nucleotides align to TRBD1. With V trimmed by 6 bases and J by 5 bases, 6 bases remained unmatched. Germline V gene data show CDR1 as SGHRS and CDR2 as YFSETQ. CDR3 length: 13 amino acids. DNA of the CDR3: TGCGCCAGCAAGGCAGGGGGCAATTATGGCTACACCTTC. Its translation is CASKAGGNYGYTF. The whole variable domain, filled in from reference TRBV5-1 and TRBJ1-2, reads KAGVTQTPRYLIKTRGQQVTLSCSPISGHRSVSWYQQTPGQGLQFLFEYFSETQRNKGNFPGRFSGRQFSNSRSEMNVSTLELGDSALYLCASKAGGNYGYTFGSGTRLTVV.

This clone occurred a few times. This chain joins TRBV6-1 and TRBJ2-3, with D uncertain. Germline lookup yields CDR1 MNHNS and CDR2 SASEGT. The CDR3 loop spans 11 amino acids. Trimming cost V 3 bases and J 6 bases, with 4 bases left between them. Written as DNA, the CDR3 is TGTGCCAGCAGTGAGCGGGATACGCAGTATTTT. Amino acid sequence: CASSERDTQYF.

This clone is judged medium-sized. J is TRBJ2-7 and V is TRBV7-2; TRBD2 matches 8 bases. The V gene end was trimmed by 2 bases and the J gene end by 7 bases; junction bases not matched to a gene: 7. CDR3 length: 14 amino acids. From germline, CDR1 is SGHTA and CDR2 FQGNSA. CDR3 sequence (DNA): TGTGCCAGCAGCTTAATACTAGCGGCGGGGGAGCAGTACTTC. This encodes CASSLILAAGEQYF.

V is TRBV6-5 and J is TRBJ1-6, with a weak D call TRBD1 (5 bases). Trimming removed 6 bases from V and 7 bases from J, with 16 bases in between. The CDR3 runs to 15 residues. CDR1 is MNHEY and CDR2 is SVGAGI in the germline V gene. The CDR3 sequence is CASRPIQGLNSPLHF. CDR3 in DNA: TGTGCCAGCAGACCCATCCAGGGATTAAATTCACCCCTCCACTTT.

The sample holds a few counts of this clone. The gene calls are TRBV13 and TRBJ2-7; D is ambiguous. Germline CDR1 PRHDT, CDR2 FYEKMQ (reference sequence). V lost 3 bases and J 0 bases, leaving 12 bases between the germline ends. CDR3 length: 15 residues. DNA of the CDR3: TGTGCCAGCAGCTTGTCCCGTGTGGGCTCCTACGAGCAGTACTTC. Translating gives CASSLSRVGSYEQYF.

The J gene is TRBJ2-3, the V gene TRBV5-1, with 10 bases matching TRBD2. Per germline, CDR1 SGHRS and CDR2 YFSETQ. V lost 8 bases to trimming and J lost 4 bases; unmatched junction nucleotides: 10. The CDR3 sequence is 15 residues long. The CDR3, as DNA: TGCGCCAGTGCCTCTAGCGGGAGCTTGGCAGATACGCAGTATTTT. Translating gives CASASSGSLADTQYF. Variable domain in full (rest from reference TRBV5-1 and TRBJ2-3): KAGVTQTPRYLIKTRGQQVTLSCSPISGHRSVSWYQQTPGQGLQFLFEYFSETQRNKGNFPGRFSGRQFSNSRSEMNVSTLELGDSALYLCASASSGSLADTQYFGPGTRLTVL.

This clone is labeled large. The chain links TRBV6-5 to TRBJ2-2; 7 bases fit TRBD2. J gave up 5 bases and V 6 bases, and 6 bases lay outside the gene matches. The CDR3 has 14 residues. Germline V gene sequence: CDR1 MNHEY, CDR2 SVGAGI. This CDR3 reads CASRRPGGTGELFF. The CDR3 region has the DNA TGTGCCAGCAGAAGACCGGGGGGAACCGGGGAGCTGTTTTTT.

The V call is TRBV7-3, the J call TRBJ2-1, with D uncertain. Germline values: CDR1 SGHTA, CDR2 FQGTGA. The CDR3 extends over 13 amino acids. V lost 2 bases and J 4 bases, leaving 6 bases between the germline ends. Here the CDR3 reads CASSLLGYNEQFF. CDR3 coding DNA: TGTGCCAGCAGCTTACTGGGTTACAATGAGCAGTTCTTC.

This sequence joins TRBV11-2 and TRBJ2-3; D remains unclear. Germline V gene data show CDR1 as SGHAT and CDR2 as FQNNGV. The CDR3 loop spans 16 amino acids. V dropped 1 base and J dropped 4 bases, with 15 bases sitting between them. This chain's CDR3 is CASSLGSTWGSDTQYF. DNA of the CDR3: TGTGCCAGCAGCTTAGGCTCGACCTGGGGTTCAGATACGCAGTATTTT.

This clone has a handful of counts. This rearrangement joins TRBV4-1 to TRBJ1-2; TRBD1 matches 10 bases. Per germline, CDR1 MGHRA and CDR2 YSYEKL. The CDR3 totals 16 residues. After removal of 1 base from V and 2 bases from J, the junction contained 4 bases not matched to a gene. In DNA, the CDR3 is TGCGCCAGCAGCCAAGGGACAGGGGGATCCAACTATGGCTACACCTTC. It specifies CASSQGTGGSNYGYTF.

CDR3 DNA sequence: TGTGCCAGCAGCCCAGGGAGCGATATGAACACTGAAGCTTTCTTT. Translation: CASSPGSDMNTEAFF. The J gene is TRBJ1-1, the V gene TRBV9, with D perhaps TRBD1 (5 bases). Deletions cut 4 bases from V and 0 bases from J, with 13 bases between. Germline CDR1 is SGDLS and CDR2 is YYNGEE. The CDR3 covers 15 residues.

This chain uses TRBV6-6 with TRBJ1-1; D is possibly TRBD1 (5 bases). Trimming removed 2 bases from V and 2 bases from J, with 12 bases in between. From germline, CDR1 is MNHNY and CDR2 SVGAGI (reference sequence). CDR3 size: 15 residues. This CDR3 is CASSYIGHFNTEAFF. The CDR3 DNA reads TGTGCCAGCAGTTACATCGGACATTTTAACACTGAAGCTTTCTTT.

The rearrangement links TRBV6-6 to TRBJ2-3; D ambiguous. The CDR3 spans 13 residues. Germline V gene sequence: CDR1 MNHNY, CDR2 SVGAGI (reference sequence). The V end lost 4 bases, the J end lost 0 bases, and 5 bases lay between the germline ends. The CDR3 sequence: CASSLLSTDTQYF. Written as DNA, the CDR3 is TGTGCCAGCAGTTTATTGAGCACAGATACGCAGTATTTT.

The CDR3 sequence is CASSLALASSYNEQFF. The CDR3, as DNA: TGTGCCAGCAGCTTGGCGCTAGCGTCGTCCTACAATGAGCAGTTCTTC. The chain has TRBV5-6 and TRBJ2-1, with a possible D match to TRBD2 (6 bases). V was trimmed by 0 bases and J by 1 base, leaving 11 bases between them. Per the germline V gene, CDR1 is SGHDT and CDR2 is YYEEEE. This CDR3 comprises 16 residues.

This chain connects TRBV5-4 to TRBJ2-1; 12 positions agree with TRBD2. V was pared by 4 bases and J by 5 bases, with 4 bases of the junction left unmatched. The V gene's germline CDR1 is SGHNT and CDR2 YYREEE (reference sequence). The CDR3 runs 15 residues. CDR3 protein: CASSATSGRDNEQFF. The CDR3 nucleotides are TGTGCCAGCAGCGCGACTAGCGGGAGAGACAATGAGCAGTTCTTC.

The V call is TRBV6-1, the J call TRBJ2-3, with 10 bases that match TRBD1. CDR1 and CDR2 (germline): MNHNS, SASEGT. After removal of 5 bases from V and 3 bases from J, the junction contained 5 bases not matched to a gene. The CDR3 covers 15 residues. CDR3 DNA: TGTGCCAGCAGTAGCCCGGGACAGGGGACAGATACGCAGTATTTT. As protein: CASSSPGQGTDTQYF.

The chain has TRBV4-1 and TRBJ1-5, with unresolved D. CDR3 length equals 14 residues. Germline CDR1 is MGHRA and CDR2 is YSYEKL. With 5 bases removed from V and 8 bases from J, the gap between germline ends came to 16 bases. DNA of the CDR3: TGCGCCAGCAGCGGTGTGGGTGATGTGGAGCCCCAGCATTTT. This codes for CASSGVGDVEPQHF.

V usage is TRBV5-1 and J usage is TRBJ2-5, with D possibly matching TRBD1 (6 bases). The CDR3 sequence is 16 residues long. V was cut by 0 bases and J by 2 bases, with 14 bases left in between. Germline assignment: CDR1 SGHRS and CDR2 YFSETQ. CDR3 nucleotides: TGCGCCAGCAGCTTGGCGCCGAGGGGGTTACAAGAGACCCAGTACTTC. Its protein product is CASSLAPRGLQETQYF.

The gene calls are TRBV11-2 and TRBJ2-3, with D unresolved. This CDR3 comprises 18 residues. Germline lookup yields CDR1 SGHAT and CDR2 FQNNGV. V lost 1 base and J lost 0, with 17 bases in between. This CDR3 reads CASSLVAVQAISTDTQYF. In DNA, the CDR3 is TGTGCCAGCAGCTTAGTTGCCGTCCAGGCTATAAGCACAGATACGCAGTATTTT.

This clone was detected a few times. This chain uses TRBV6-4 with TRBJ1-5; perhaps TRBD1 as D (5 bases). The CDR3 is 14 residues long. V lost 2 bases and J lost 4, with 9 bases in between. Germline V gene lookup returns CDR1 MRHNA and CDR2 SNTAGT. CDR3 region: CASSDQGGNQPQHF. CDR3 sequence (DNA): TGTGCCAGCAGTGACCAGGGTGGGAATCAGCCCCAGCATTTT.